Below, 27 T cell receptor beta chains from the same sample are listed, as sequenced in a study of blood T cells in healthy people across ages. With a J-beta primer mix and a sample-barcoded 5' primer, a second PCR ran roughly 7 to 11 cycles. TCRdb passed the 5' RACE reads through MiXCR, listing each CDR3 protein once. Here the sample spans hundreds of thousands of distinct CDR3 sequences, over 25% being singletons. The same data also went into a second study, on T cells of mothers and their children.

The specimen sequenced was blood. These receptor sequences come from a boy between 2 and 15 years old in good health.

This chain links TRBV5-1 with TRBJ2-7, with 8 positions matching TRBD1. Germline V gene sequence: CDR1 SGHRS, CDR2 YFSETQ. This CDR3 comprises 14 residues. V shed 6 bases and J 4 bases; nucleotides not matched to a gene: 9. The CDR3 protein is CASTEGQGDYEQYF. The CDR3 DNA reads as TGCGCCAGCACGGAAGGACAGGGAGATTACGAGCAGTACTTC.

Note on this clonotype: Its ends do not fully match the called genes, so a read error is possible. The CDR3 loop is CANSLGPGRSSYNEQFF. CDR3 bases: TGTGCCAACAGCTTAGGTCCGGGCCGAAGCTCCTACAATGAGCAGTTCTTC. The rearrangement links TRBV11-2 to TRBJ2-1; no firm D call. This CDR3 is 17 amino acids long. CDR1 and CDR2 from the germline V gene are SGHAT and FQNNGV.

This clonotype came up a few times. V gene TRBV3-1 combines with J gene TRBJ1-4, with 7 bases aligning to TRBD1. The CDR3 is 15 residues long. V was pared by 0 bases and J by 5 bases, with 3 bases of the junction left unmatched. CDR1 and CDR2 (germline): LGHDT, YNNKEL (reference sequence). The DNA of the CDR3 is TGTGCCAGCAGCCAAGAGGGGACAGTCAATGAAAAACTGTTTTTT. It translates to CASSQEGTVNEKLFF. Variable domain in full (rest from reference TRBV3-1 and TRBJ1-4): DTAVSQTPKYLVTQMGNDKSIKCEQNLGHDTMYWYKQDSKKFLKIMFSYNNKELIINETVPNRFSPKSPDKAHLNLHINSLELGDSAVYFCASSQEGTVNEKLFFGSGTQLSVL.

This clonotype was detected a few times. This sequence joins TRBV2 and TRBJ2-2; 7 positions match TRBD1. The CDR3 covers 12 residues. The germline gives CDR1 SNHLY, CDR2 FYNNEI. With 11 bases clipped from V and 6 bases from J, the junction kept 6 bases outside the gene matches. CDR3 bases: TGTGCCGTAGACAGGGTGGCCGGGGAGCTGTTTTTT. Protein sequence: CAVDRVAGELFF.

This clonotype was counted between two and nine times. The chain carries TRBV29-1 and TRBJ1-1; D may be TRBD1 (6 bases). This CDR3 is built from 12 residues. V shed 6 bases and J shed 5 bases, with 13 bases lying between them. Per the germline V gene, CDR1 is SQVTM and CDR2 is ANQGSEA. This CDR3 is CSVLEGVTEAFF. The CDR3 DNA is TGCAGCGTCCTTGAGGGGGTGACTGAAGCTTTCTTT.

V gene TRBV7-2 combines with J gene TRBJ1-6; a possible D gene is TRBD1 (6 bases). This CDR3 spans 15 amino acids. Germline V gene lookup returns CDR1 SGHTA and CDR2 FQGNSA. V shed 5 bases and J shed 10 bases, with 18 bases lying between them. CDR3 nucleotide sequence: TGTGCCAGCAGCCCCGGGGGGGCTGATCGGTCACCCCTCCACTTT. It yields the protein CASSPGGADRSPLHF.

This clonotype was seen a handful of times. A junction end diverges from the germline sequence, so it may reflect a read error. The chain uses TRBV20-1 and TRBJ2-5; TRBD2 might be the D (7 bases). CDR3 length equals 16 residues. Germline CDR1 is DFQATT and CDR2 is SNEGSKA (reference sequence). The CDR3 sequence: CGAPRSAGATRETQYF. As DNA, the CDR3 is TGCGGTGCACCCAGAAGCGCGGGGGCGACCAGGGAGACCCAGTACTTC.

The gene calls are TRBV4-3 and TRBJ1-2, with D perhaps matching TRBD1 (5 bases). This CDR3 is built from 16 residues. Trimming removed 0 bases at V and 5 bases at J, with 16 bases between. Germline values: CDR1 LGHNA, CDR2 YSLEER. In DNA form, the CDR3 reads TGCGCCAGCAGCCAAGATATAGGAGGGGCTGGGTATGGCTACACCTTC. Its translation is CASSQDIGGAGYGYTF.

This clonotype was counted between two and nine times. The rearrangement uses TRBV7-9 and TRBJ1-1; D is uncertain. Trimming took off 3 bases at V and 1 base at J, with 6 bases between the two ends. CDR1 SEHNR and CDR2 FQNEAQ come from the germline V gene (reference sequence). The CDR3 has 13 residues. The CDR3 sequence is CASSFGKNTEAFF. The CDR3 nucleotides are TGTGCCAGCAGCTTCGGCAAGAACACTGAAGCTTTCTTT.

This clonotype was counted a few times. The CDR3 here is CASSLVTANTGELFF. The CDR3 bases are TGTGCCAGCAGCTTAGTTACAGCCAACACCGGGGAGCTGTTTTTT. The chain links TRBV11-2 to TRBJ2-2; no definite D call. The CDR3 has 15 amino acids. Germline CDR1 reads SGHAT; CDR2 reads FQNNGV. V gave up 1 base and J gave up 2 bases, with 8 bases separating them.

J is TRBJ2-2 and V is TRBV6-6, with a possible D match to TRBD1 (5 bases). The CDR3 sequence is 16 residues long. The V gene's germline CDR1 is MNHNY and CDR2 SVGAGI (reference sequence). V shed 2 bases and J shed 4 bases, with 14 bases lying between them. CDR3 in amino acids: CASSYDRPSSTGELFF. CDR3 DNA sequence: TGTGCCAGCAGTTACGACAGACCGTCGAGCACCGGGGAGCTGTTTTTT.

In its sample, this clonotype was seen a few times. V gene TRBV2 combines with J gene TRBJ1-5; D may be TRBD1 (6 bases). V shed 3 bases and J shed 6 bases, with 12 bases lying between them. Germline CDR1 SNHLY, CDR2 FYNNEI. The CDR3 is made up of 14 amino acids. The CDR3 sequence: CASSEAGASQPQHF. The DNA of the CDR3 is TGTGCCAGCAGTGAGGCAGGGGCATCTCAGCCCCAGCATTTT.

This clonotype was detected a few times. The rearrangement uses TRBV12-3 or TRBV12-4 and TRBJ2-3; 8 positions agree with TRBD1. The V and J ends lost 5 bases and 0 bases, in that order; junction bases with no gene match: 4. The CDR3 totals 15 residues. Written as DNA, the CDR3 is TGTGCCAGCAGTACCGGGACAGGAAGCACAGATACGCAGTATTTT. Protein sequence: CASSTGTGSTDTQYF.

The V call is TRBV28, the J call TRBJ2-6; 7 positions match TRBD1. The ends lost 6 bases at V and 2 bases at J; junction bases unmatched: 4. CDR3 length equals 15 residues. Germline V gives CDR1 MDHEN, CDR2 SYDVKM. CDR3 protein: CASRVTGAGANVLTF. The DNA for the CDR3 is TGTGCCAGCAGGGTCACAGGGGCTGGGGCCAACGTCCTGACTTTC.

This chain links TRBV20-1 with TRBJ2-5; 9 positions agree with TRBD1. The last part of the DNA fits TRBJ2-7 better; the J call may be wrong. Germline CDR1 reads DFQATT; CDR2 reads SNEGSKA (reference sequence). This CDR3 has 14 residues. This CDR3 is CSAARDREDYEQYF. CDR3 DNA sequence: TGCAGTGCTGCCCGGGACAGGGAAGACTACGAGCAGTACTTC.

This chain uses TRBV6-1 with TRBJ2-5; a possible D gene is TRBD1 (6 bases). The DNA end is a closer match to TRBJ2-1, so the J assignment may be wrong. CDR3 length: 13 residues. Germline assignment: CDR1 MNHNS and CDR2 SASEGT. The CDR3 region is CASVAGAIDEQFF. The CDR3 DNA reads as TGTGCCAGCGTTGCAGGGGCTATAGATGAGCAGTTCTTC.

This rearrangement joins TRBV28 to TRBJ1-6; 10 bases agree with TRBD1. V trimming: 3 bases; J trimming: 9 bases; junction bases outside the gene matches: 11. The CDR3 is 17 residues long. The germline gives CDR1 MDHEN, CDR2 SYDVKM. CDR3 coding DNA: TGTGCCAGCAGTTTTGGGATACAGGGACAGGGGATTTCACCCCTCCACTTT. Translation gives CASSFGIQGQGISPLHF.

On this clonotype: It is unclear where the CDR3 begins or ends on the DNA, so no DNA is shown, and the CDR3 is as TCRdb lists it. CDR3 sequence reads: CASSFGPGSSYEQYF. The rearrangement links TRBV12-3 or TRBV12-4 to TRBJ2-7; TRBD2, the table's D call, was not compared with the DNA. The CDR3 is 15 residues long, ends included.

The chain carries TRBV12-3 or TRBV12-4 and TRBJ2-7; tentative D call: TRBD1 (6 bases). This CDR3 has 13 amino acids. V was clipped by 5 bases and J by 2 bases, with 10 bases between them. The CDR3 region has the DNA TGTGCCAGCAGTGACAGGACAACCTACGAGCAGTACTTC. Its translation is CASSDRTTYEQYF.

This chain uses TRBV12-3 or TRBV12-4 with TRBJ1-3; D call uncertain. The germline V and J ends were trimmed by 6 bases and 1 base, with 16 bases remaining between them. The CDR3 extends over 16 amino acids. CDR3 DNA sequence: TGTGCCAGCAGAATCCCCTGGGGAGTTTCTGGAAACACCATATATTTT. Its protein product is CASRIPWGVSGNTIYF.

The chain joins TRBV18 to TRBJ1-2, with TRBD1 matching 12 bases. Germline-derived CDR1 and CDR2 are KGHSH and LQKENI. V lost 1 base and J lost 1; bases outside the gene matches: 7. CDR3 size: 18 residues. CDR3 sequence: CASSPRGQGAPINYGYTF. The CDR3 DNA reads as TGTGCCAGCTCACCACGGGGACAGGGGGCACCCATTAACTATGGCTACACCTTC.

The genes are TRBV28 and TRBJ2-4, with 8 bases fitting TRBD1. The V gene's germline CDR1 is MDHEN and CDR2 SYDVKM. This CDR3 spans 18 amino acids. With V trimmed by 1 base and J by 4 bases, 12 bases remained unmatched. The CDR3 region has the DNA TGTGCCAGCAGTTTATTCAGACTCTCGGACAGGGTAAAAAACATTCAGTACTTC. It translates to CASSLFRLSDRVKNIQYF. The variable domain in full, with the rest retrieved from reference TRBV28 and TRBJ2-4, is DVKVTQSSRYLVKRTGEKVFLECVQDMDHENMFWYRQDPGLGLRLIYFSYDVKMKEKGDIPEGYSVSREKKERFSLILESASTNQTSMYLCASSLFRLSDRVKNIQYFGAGTRLSVL.

J is TRBJ2-2 and V is TRBV6-2 or TRBV6-3; D is unresolved. The V end was cut by 6 bases, the J end by 5 bases, with 10 bases between. Looked up from germline, CDR1 is MNHEY and CDR2 is SVGEGT. CDR3 length: 13 amino acids. In nucleotides, the CDR3 is TGTGCCAGCAGGGTGGCCGCGACCGGGGAGCTGTTTTTT. Its translation is CASRVAATGELFF.

The sample holds one count of this clonotype. V gene TRBV20-1 combines with J gene TRBJ2-2; 8 bases align to TRBD2. The germline V gene has CDR1 DFQATT and CDR2 SNEGSKA (reference sequence). The CDR3 has 17 amino acids. V was clipped by 6 bases and J by 0 bases; unmatched bases: 12. CDR3 region: CSARTGGALSNTGELFF. The CDR3, as DNA: TGCAGTGCCAGGACCGGGGGGGCCTTATCGAACACCGGGGAGCTGTTTTTT.

A few counts support this clonotype. The V call is TRBV29-1, the J call TRBJ2-1, with D tentatively TRBD2 (7 bases). The germline CDR1 and CDR2 sequences are SQVTM and ANQGSEA. There are 16 residues in the CDR3. Trimming removed 7 bases at V and 0 bases at J, with 19 bases between. The DNA for the CDR3 is TGCAGCGGCAAAGGGGGGGGGTCTTTCTCCTACAATGAGCAGTTCTTC. Protein sequence: CSGKGGGSFSYNEQFF.

The J gene is TRBJ2-5, the V gene TRBV10-3, with D hard to call. V lost 6 bases, J lost 2 bases, and 10 bases lay in between. CDR1 is ENHRY and CDR2 is SYGVKD in the germline V gene. The CDR3 is made up of 13 amino acids. CDR3 residues: CAIRGSGQETQYF. The CDR3 DNA reads TGTGCCATCAGGGGTTCGGGTCAAGAGACCCAGTACTTC.

The sample holds many counts of this clonotype. The rearrangement joins TRBV12-3 or TRBV12-4 to TRBJ1-2; TRBD1 aligns across 9 bases. The J segment lost 4 bases and the V segment lost 5 bases, leaving 5 bases of the junction unmatched. The CDR3 is 14 residues long. The DNA for the CDR3 is TGTGCCAGCAGTCCCGGACAGGGGAGCTATGGCTACACCTTC. This gives the protein CASSPGQGSYGYTF.